A single sample gave rise to the 17 T cell receptor beta chains below, sequenced in a study of graft-versus-host responses after intestinal transplantation. Clones were sequenced by immunoSEQ multiplex PCR, and TCRdb holds only the in-frame ones, with some missing. The repertoire holds 100,000 or so clones, 85% to 95% seen once, with 1.1% in the top ten. The antigens these receptors bind are not known. This material consisted of unstimulated CD8+ T cells sorted from spleen or lymph node cells, taken before transplant. These receptors were collected from a human donor who was the organ donor for an intestinal transplant.

The CDR3 region has the DNA TGTGCCAGCAGCCGAGGATATGAGCAGTTCTTC. The encoded protein is CASSRGYEQFF. The rearrangement uses TRBV27 and TRBJ2-1, with D hard to call. Trimming left V 6 bases short and J 8 bases short, with 8 bases between. The CDR3 has 11 residues. In germline, CDR1 is MNHEY, CDR2 SMNVEV (reference sequence).

The genes are TRBV14 and TRBJ2-1; 7 bases align to TRBD1. CDR1 is SGHDN, CDR2 FVKESK, per germline. Trimming cost V 1 base and J 2 bases; bases outside gene matches: 2. This CDR3 has 15 residues. This chain's CDR3 is CASSQGGGPYNEQFF. As DNA, the CDR3 is TGTGCCAGCAGCCAAGGAGGGGGCCCCTACAATGAGCAGTTCTTC. The variable domain in full, completed from reference TRBV14 and TRBJ2-1, reads EAGVTQFPSHSVIEKGQTVTLRCDPISGHDNLYWYRRVMGKEIKFLLHFVKESKQDESGMPNNRFLAERTGGTYSTLKVQPAELEDSGVYFCASSQGGGPYNEQFFGPGTRLTVL.

This chain's CDR3 is CASGSPGGVHQPQHF. CDR3 nucleotides: TGTGCTAGTGGTTCCCCGGGGGGGGTCCATCAGCCCCAGCATTTT. The gene calls are TRBV12-5 and TRBJ1-5, with D perhaps matching TRBD1 (5 bases). Trimming shortened V by 4 bases and J by 5 bases, and 15 bases separated the two germline ends. Germline loops: CDR1 LGHNT, CDR2 FRNRAP. The CDR3 is 15 residues long.

In its sample, this clone was seen once. This chain connects TRBV4-1 to TRBJ2-7, with D unclear. V was trimmed by 0 bases and J by 2 bases, leaving 11 bases between them. The CDR3 totals 15 residues. Germline V gene data show CDR1 as MGHRA and CDR2 as YSYEKL. As DNA, the CDR3 is TGCGCCAGCAGCCAAGATCCCGGGTACCCCTACGAGCAGTACTTC. Amino acid sequence: CASSQDPGYPYEQYF.

For the CDR3, the DNA is TGTGCCAGCACGGGTTTTAGGAATGAGCAGTTCTTC. Protein sequence: CASTGFRNEQFF. The chain couples TRBV9 to TRBJ2-1; no clear D. This CDR3 contains 12 residues. Germline CDR1 reads SGDLS; CDR2 reads YYNGEE. V lost 6 bases and J 7 bases, leaving 11 bases between the germline ends.

This clone was recorded only once. The chain joins TRBV7-4 to TRBJ2-1; the match to TRBD1 covers 7 bases. The junction had 20 bases not matched to a gene; V was cut back by 5 bases and J by 4 bases. The CDR3 covers 19 residues. From germline, CDR1 is SGHVT and CDR2 SQSDAQ. The CDR3 here is CASSPRPGTVSSTYNEQFF. In nucleotides, the CDR3 is TGTGCCAGCAGCCCGCGACCAGGGACAGTTTCTTCTACTTACAATGAGCAGTTCTTC.

This clone occurred a few times. The V gene is TRBV5-6, the J gene TRBJ1-2; a weak D match, TRBD1 (5 bases). Germline V gene data show CDR1 as SGHDT and CDR2 as YYEEEE. The CDR3 has 12 amino acids. Trimming left V 4 bases short and J 4 bases short, with 8 bases between. The CDR3 DNA reads TGTGCCAGCAGCGGCAGGGCCTATGGCTACACCTTC. Translation: CASSGRAYGYTF. The full variable domain, in which reference TRBV5-6 and TRBJ1-2 provide the parts outside the CDR3, is DAGVTQSPTHLIKTRGQQVTLRCSPKSGHDTVSWYQQALGQGPQFIFQYYEEEERQRGNFPDRFSGHQFPNYSSELNVNALLLGDSALYLCASSGRAYGYTFGSGTRLTVV.

This chain links TRBV18 with TRBJ2-7; 7 bases fit TRBD1. CDR3 size: 16 residues. Germline trimming cut 3 bases from V and 0 bases from J; bases unmatched to any gene: 8. CDR1 KGHSH and CDR2 LQKENI come from the germline V gene. The CDR3 is CASSPDTGVPSYEQYF. In nucleotides, the CDR3 is TGTGCCAGCTCACCGGACACAGGGGTCCCCTCCTACGAGCAGTACTTC. The full variable domain, rest sourced from reference TRBV18 and TRBJ2-7, is NAGVMQNPRHLVRRRGQEARLRCSPMKGHSHVYWYRQLPEEGLKFMVYLQKENIIDESGMPKERFSAEFPKEGPSILRIQQVVRGDSAAYFCASSPDTGVPSYEQYFGPGTRLTVT.

CDR3 sequence: CASSDSSYNEQFF. In DNA form, the CDR3 reads TGTGCCAGCAGTGACAGCTCCTACAATGAGCAGTTCTTC. The rearrangement links TRBV6-5 to TRBJ2-1; D perhaps matches TRBD1 (5 bases). Germline CDR1 MNHEY, CDR2 SVGAGI. This CDR3 has 13 residues. Trimming shortened V by 5 bases and J by 0 bases, and 5 bases separated the two germline ends.

The chain carries TRBV7-8 and TRBJ1-5; D remains unclear. Trimming left V 1 base short and J 2 bases short, with 12 bases between. The CDR3 is 16 residues long. Germline CDR1 is SGHVS and CDR2 is FQNEAQ. The DNA for the CDR3 is TGTGCCAGCAGCTTAGAGTTTGGCCAAGGCAATCAGCCCCAGCATTTT. This translates into CASSLEFGQGNQPQHF.

The CDR3 DNA is TGTGCCAGCACGTCTTGGACAGGGGATGAAGCTTTCTTT. This sequence encodes CASTSWTGDEAFF. The chain recombines TRBV7-6 with TRBJ1-1; 9 nucleotides line up with TRBD1. CDR3 length: 13 amino acids. Germline trimming cut 7 bases from V and 7 bases from J; bases unmatched to any gene: 7. Germline V CDR1 and CDR2: SGHVS, FNYEAQ.

This chain connects TRBV9 to TRBJ1-6; 7 nucleotides line up with TRBD1. J was trimmed by 2 bases and V by 4 bases; bases with no gene match: 6. Germline-derived CDR1 and CDR2 are SGDLS and YYNGEE. The CDR3 extends over 16 amino acids. CDR3 loop: CASSPRQGAYNSPLHF. DNA of the CDR3: TGTGCCAGCAGCCCAAGACAGGGAGCCTATAATTCACCCCTCCACTTT.

The rearrangement links TRBV7-9 to TRBJ1-1; a weak D match, TRBD1 (6 bases). V was shortened by 6 bases and J by 1 base, with 15 bases between the two germline ends. The CDR3 totals 15 residues. Germline lookup yields CDR1 SEHNR and CDR2 FQNEAQ (reference sequence). CDR3 nucleotide sequence: TGTGCCAGCAGTCAATACAGGGTTCCGAACACTGAAGCTTTCTTT. It encodes CASSQYRVPNTEAFF.

The rearrangement joins TRBV21-1 to TRBJ2-1; the D call TRBD2 from the table was never checked on the DNA. TRBV21-1 is a pseudogene segment. This CDR3 comprises 22 residues. CDR3 loop: CASSKGREATWVAGGPPNEQFF. In DNA, the CDR3 is TGTGCCAGCAGCAAAGGGAGAGAGGCGACGTGGGTAGCGGGAGGGCCCCCAAATGAGCAGTTCTTC.

CDR3 nucleotide sequence: TGTGCCACCGCCCTCGGGGGGGACACTGAAGCTTTCTTT. It encodes CATALGGDTEAFF. This chain connects TRBV25-1 to TRBJ1-1; D is possibly TRBD1 (5 bases). This CDR3 has 13 residues. Trimming took 10 bases from V and 3 from J, leaving 15 bases between them. Germline loops: CDR1 MGHDK, CDR2 SYGVNS.

This clone was recorded only once. The V gene is TRBV7-2, the J gene TRBJ2-2; D unresolved. This CDR3 is built from 15 residues. Germline CDR1 and CDR2: SGHTA and FQGNSA. Trimming removed 1 base from V and 4 bases from J, with 10 bases in between. CDR3 in DNA: TGTGCCAGCAGCTTAGGGGTTTTAGCCACCGGGGAGCTGTTTTTT. Protein: CASSLGVLATGELFF.

V usage is TRBV7-9 and J usage is TRBJ2-4, with TRBD1 matching 9 bases. Germline CDR1 and CDR2: SEHNR and FQNEAQ (reference sequence). Trimming at V came to 5 bases and at J to 3 bases, leaving 8 bases not matched to a gene. There are 16 residues in the CDR3. The CDR3 protein is CASSLTTGGDKNIQYF. CDR3 DNA: TGTGCCAGCAGCCTTACGACAGGGGGGGACAAAAACATTCAGTACTTC.